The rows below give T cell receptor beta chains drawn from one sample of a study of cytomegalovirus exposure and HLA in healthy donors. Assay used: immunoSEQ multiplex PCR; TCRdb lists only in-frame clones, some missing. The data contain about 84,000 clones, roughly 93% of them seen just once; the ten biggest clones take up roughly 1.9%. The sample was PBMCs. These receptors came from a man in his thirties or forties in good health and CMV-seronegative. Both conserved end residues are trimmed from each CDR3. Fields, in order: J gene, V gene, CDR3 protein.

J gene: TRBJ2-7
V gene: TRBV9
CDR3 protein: ASSPRGQEATYLYEQY

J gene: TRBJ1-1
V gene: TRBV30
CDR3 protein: AWEKTGYEAF

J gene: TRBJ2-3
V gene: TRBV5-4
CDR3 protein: ASSLGGTSGGVTDTQY

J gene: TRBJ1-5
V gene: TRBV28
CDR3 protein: ASSLTENQPQH

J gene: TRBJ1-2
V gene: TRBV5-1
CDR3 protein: ASSLGQGDGYT

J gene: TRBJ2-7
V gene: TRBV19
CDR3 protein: ASMSPGGYEQY

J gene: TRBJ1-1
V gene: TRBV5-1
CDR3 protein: ASSLAAGGGTEAF

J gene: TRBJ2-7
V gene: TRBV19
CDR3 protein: ASSINAGVAYEQY

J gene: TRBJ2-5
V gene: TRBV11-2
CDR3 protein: ASSRISGRAGEETQY

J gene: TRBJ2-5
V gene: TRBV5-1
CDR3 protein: ASSPVLAGGNQETQY

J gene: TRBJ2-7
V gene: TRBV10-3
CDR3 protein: AISRQGSNEQY

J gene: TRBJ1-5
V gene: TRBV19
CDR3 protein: ASSIGNDQPQH

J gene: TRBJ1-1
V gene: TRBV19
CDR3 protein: ASRARGRGEMNTEAF

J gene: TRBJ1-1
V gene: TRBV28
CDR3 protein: ASRPTTGGSTEAF

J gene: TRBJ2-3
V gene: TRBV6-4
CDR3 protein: ASSMTSGGTDTQY

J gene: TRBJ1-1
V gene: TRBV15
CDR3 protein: ATSRDGQTWGQGAF

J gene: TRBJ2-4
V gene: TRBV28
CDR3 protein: ASSQMKGQLKLAKNIQY

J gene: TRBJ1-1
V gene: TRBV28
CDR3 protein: ASSLSTGLEAF

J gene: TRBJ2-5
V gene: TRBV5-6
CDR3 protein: ASSMGTSLLETQY

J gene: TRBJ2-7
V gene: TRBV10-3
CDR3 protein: AISGSGVGWEQY

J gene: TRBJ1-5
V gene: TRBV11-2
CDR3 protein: ASSRHQGIDQPQH

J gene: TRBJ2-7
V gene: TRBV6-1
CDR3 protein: ASSHSYEQY

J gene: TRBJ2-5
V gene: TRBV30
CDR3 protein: AWSDYSRVSEETQY

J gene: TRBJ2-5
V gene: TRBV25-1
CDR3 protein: ASSELGRPQETQY

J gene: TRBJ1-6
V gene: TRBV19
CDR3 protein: ASSMGDRGLDSPLH

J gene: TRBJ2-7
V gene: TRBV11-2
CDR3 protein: ASSKLTGGWSYEQY

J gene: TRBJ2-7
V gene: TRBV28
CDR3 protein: ASRTLDRGRTYEQY

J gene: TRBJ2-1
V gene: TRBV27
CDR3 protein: ASSFGVDGTAYNEQF

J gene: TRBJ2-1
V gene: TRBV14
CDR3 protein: ASSLTSSYNEQF

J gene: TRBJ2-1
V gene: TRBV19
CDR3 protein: ASRHNNEQF

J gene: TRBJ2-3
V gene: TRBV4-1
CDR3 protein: ASSPSSAGPDTQY

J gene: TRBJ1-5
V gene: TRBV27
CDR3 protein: ASMDRGYNQPQH

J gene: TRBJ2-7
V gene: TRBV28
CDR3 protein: ASSETGKGYEQY

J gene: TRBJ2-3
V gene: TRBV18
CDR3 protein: ASSPKGLAGTTDTQY

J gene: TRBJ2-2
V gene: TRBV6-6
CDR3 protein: ASSYSSMTGELF

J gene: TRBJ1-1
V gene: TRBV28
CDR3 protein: ASIQGSDTEAF

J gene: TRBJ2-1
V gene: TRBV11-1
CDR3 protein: ASVAKDRYNEQF

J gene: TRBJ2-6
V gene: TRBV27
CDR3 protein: ASSSLSGANVLT

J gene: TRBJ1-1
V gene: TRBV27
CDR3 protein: ASSMGQGSTEAF

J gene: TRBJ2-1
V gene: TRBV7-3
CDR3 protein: ASSQNRDRDEQF

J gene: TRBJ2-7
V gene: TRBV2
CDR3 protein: ASRRTTYEQY

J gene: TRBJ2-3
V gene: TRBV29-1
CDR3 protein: SVVRTSADTQY

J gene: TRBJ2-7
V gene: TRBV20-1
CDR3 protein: SAVTRDKQY

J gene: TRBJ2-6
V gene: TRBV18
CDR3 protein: ASSPRQVSGANVLT

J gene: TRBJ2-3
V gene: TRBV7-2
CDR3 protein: ASSLVIGQITDTQY

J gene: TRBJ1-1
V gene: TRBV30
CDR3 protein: AWSLDRGERAF

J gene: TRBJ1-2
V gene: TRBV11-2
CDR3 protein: ASSLTGRQNYGYT

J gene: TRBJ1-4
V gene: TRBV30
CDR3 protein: AWSAGRVKLF

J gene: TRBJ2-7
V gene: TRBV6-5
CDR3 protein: ASSLKGTAPYEQY

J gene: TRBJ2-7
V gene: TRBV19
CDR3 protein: ASSIRGAGVSYEQY

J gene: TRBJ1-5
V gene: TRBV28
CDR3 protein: ASSQRQGAHNQPQH

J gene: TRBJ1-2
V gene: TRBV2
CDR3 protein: ASRDRGNYGYT

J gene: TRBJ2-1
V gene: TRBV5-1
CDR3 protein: ASSLFAGADEQF